The next 8 T cell receptor beta chains were all read from a single sample in a study of cytomegalovirus exposure and HLA in healthy donors. Use of 60 Vbeta and 13 Jbeta primers characterized the PCR. Profiling relied on immunoSEQ multiplex PCR, and the TCRdb table lists in-frame clones only, not all of them. The sample comprises 110,000 or so clones, over 60% of which are singletons, and about 8.5% rests with the top ten. The specimen sequenced was PBMCs. The receptors were sampled from a man aged 18-30 years in good health and CMV-seropositive.

This clone was found a few times. The gene calls are TRBV18 and TRBJ2-7; weak D call: TRBD2 (6 bases). V gave up 4 bases and J gave up 3 bases, with 16 bases separating them. This CDR3 is built from 15 residues. Germline CDR1 KGHSH, CDR2 LQKENI. CDR3 sequence (DNA): TGTGCCAGCTCACACCAGAACGGGAGAGACTACGAGCAGTACTTC. It encodes CASSHQNGRDYEQYF.

The rearrangement uses TRBV6-5 and TRBJ1-4; 7 bases map to TRBD1. Germline V gene sequence: CDR1 MNHEY, CDR2 SVGAGI. This CDR3 contains 16 residues. V trimming: 4 bases; J trimming: 4 bases; junction bases outside the gene matches: 9. The CDR3 nucleotides read TGTGCCAGCAGTTCTCCACGACAGGGAAGTAATGAAAAACTGTTTTTT. Translating it yields CASSSPRQGSNEKLFF.

The chain links TRBV5-4 to TRBJ2-6; D is possibly TRBD2 (6 bases). The CDR3 sequence is 16 residues long. Germline V gene sequence: CDR1 SGHNT, CDR2 YYREEE (reference sequence). Trimming took off 4 bases at V and 4 bases at J, with 15 bases between the two ends. CDR3 coding DNA: TGTGCCAGCAGCCTGGCGGGCGGGACCGGGGCCAACGTCCTGACTTTC. Amino acid sequence: CASSLAGGTGANVLTF.

This clone was picked up one time. This chain joins TRBV6-6 and TRBJ2-1; the match to TRBD1 covers 12 bases. This CDR3 has 15 amino acids. The J segment lost 6 bases and the V segment lost 2 bases, leaving 2 bases of the junction unmatched. Germline loops: CDR1 MNHNY, CDR2 SVGAGI (reference sequence). The CDR3 spells CASSYGTGGGNEQFF. CDR3 coding DNA: TGTGCCAGCAGTTACGGGACAGGGGGCGGCAATGAGCAGTTCTTC.

To note about this clone: Other DNA sequences from this sample encode an identical CDR3 as well. V is TRBV5-1 and J is TRBJ2-3, with 14 positions matching TRBD2. CDR3 length: 17 residues. The germline V gene encodes CDR1 SGHRS and CDR2 YFSETQ. J gave up 2 bases and V 0 bases, and 2 bases lay outside the gene matches. The CDR3 DNA sequence: TGCGCCAGCAGCTTGGGGACTAGCGGGGGGACCACAGATACGCAGTATTTT. It is translated as CASSLGTSGGTTDTQYF.

This chain connects TRBV5-5 to TRBJ1-5; D unclear. CDR3 length: 14 residues. Trimming removed 0 bases from V and 6 bases from J, with 10 bases in between. Germline V gene sequence: CDR1 SGHKS, CDR2 YYEKEE (reference sequence). CDR3 in amino acids: CASSLVWGGQPQHF. The CDR3 bases are TGTGCCAGCAGCTTGGTTTGGGGAGGTCAGCCCCAGCATTTT.

The V and J genes are TRBV7-6 and TRBJ2-2; perhaps TRBD1 as D (6 bases). The CDR3 is made up of 17 amino acids. Germline V lookup: CDR1 SGHVS, CDR2 FNYEAQ. V lost 5 bases to trimming and J lost 4 bases, with 20 bases between them. CDR3 nucleotide sequence: TGTGCCAGCAGCGGAGAGGGGGTGGTTACGGGCACCGGGGAGCTGTTTTTT. This gives the protein CASSGEGVVTGTGELFF.

The genes are TRBV19 and TRBJ1-5; the D is unclear. The germline gives CDR1 LNHDA, CDR2 SQIVND (reference sequence). V lost 0 bases and J lost 9, with 21 bases in between. The CDR3 totals 17 residues. The CDR3 spells CASSIDGQMSPRRPQHF. For the CDR3, the DNA is TGTGCCAGTAGTATAGATGGGCAGATGTCACCCAGAAGGCCCCAGCATTTT. The full variable domain, completed using reference TRBV19 and TRBJ1-5, is DGGITQSPKYLFRKEGQNVTLSCEQNLNHDAMYWYRQDPGQGLRLIYYSQIVNDFQKGDIAEGYSVSREKKESFPLTVTSAQKNPTAFYLCASSIDGQMSPRRPQHFGDGTRLSIL.